This TCR beta chain was sequenced in a study of blood T cell repertoires in COVID-19 (dated by TCRdb to about 2020). General notes on the study: Collaborator samples came from the United States, Italy and Spain and covered acute and convalescent phases of COVID-19. The material from the prospective study consisted of cDNA or gDNA derived from T cells, B-cell-depleted T cells, or PBMCs. Subjects who had been exposed to COVID-19, were actively infected with it, or had recovered from it provided the deeply sampled blood TCRbeta repertoires that made up the dataset. A freely available public database, intended as a resource for researchers studying the immune response to SARS-CoV-2, is where the repertoires were released. The samples were drawn from two sources: the first 160 participants of the ongoing ImmuneRACE study, and over 950 subjects contributed by 6 global collaborators. A de-identified subject ID, COVID-19 status, age in years and sex were almost always included in the sample metadata. Where available, HLA class I and class II types were taken from metadata supplied by the sample provider and were not determined by assay-based typing. Beyond this particular receptor, the publication reports: The quantity of clinical and demographic metadata differed by source and by participant and was supplied without curation.

This clone was recorded a few times. The clone's antigen remains unknown. No much larger clone exists at a distance of one base, and base qualities are not known. TCRbeta CDR3 regions were amplified from genomic DNA by means of the immunoSEQ Assay, a bias-controlled multiplex PCR. As for the original processing: The number of nucleated cells in each sample was estimated by amplification of reference gene primers within the assay. To quantify the absolute abundance of each unique TCRbeta CDR3 rearrangement, sequence reads were collapsed and filtered. For each sample, productive Simpson clonality was calculated by taking the square root of Simpson's diversity index across productive rearrangements. The source is immuneACCESS, and TCRdb retained only in-frame sequences with V and J called. Part of the clones is not carried over; for the studies checked, unresolved V genes explain less than half of this, and the remainder is unexplained. V, J and clone size derive from that table, while D and trimming were established from the DNA sequence. The sample table holds roughly 100,000 clones, of which 70% to 80% were seen once. The ten biggest clones cover more than 20% of the sample.

Each collaborating institution followed its own protocols to collect whole blood in K2EDTA tubes. For TCRbeta analysis, collaborator samples were shipped as frozen whole blood, as isolated PBMCs, or as DNA extracted from either sample type. Sequencing used peripheral blood. The TCR sequence derives from a man aged 70-80 years with active or convalescent COVID-19.

This receptor has the CDR3 CASRFIAGVGVEQFF. Read as DNA, the sequence is TGCGCCAGCAGGTTTATAGCGGGAGTAGGGGTTGAGCAGTTCTTC. Here the chain combines TRBV5-1 and TRBJ2-1, and TRBD2 matches 9 of the central bases. There are 15 amino acids in the CDR3, from cysteine to phenylalanine inclusive. This entry keeps only the CDR3 DNA: 45 bases, framed from base 1. Here V drops 5 bases and J drops 9 bases, and the junction holds 12 bases not matched to any gene. Looking up the germline V gene yields CDR1 SGHRS and CDR2 YFSETQ.